This T cell receptor (beta chain) was profiled in a study of T cells in Graves' hyperthyroidism and ophthalmopathy. TCR beta CDR3 sequences were amplified from RNA transcripts. The HTBI primer set was used in a first-round RT-PCR of the TCR CDR3. Via MiXCR, TCRdb re-called the multiplex PCR reads, giving one row per CDR3 protein. The table has roughly 700,000 distinct CDR3 sequences, 15% to 20% seen once. This clonotype was seen at least ten times. Sequencing was carried out using blood. This TCR came from a man between 50 and 59 years old with Graves' hyperthyroidism.

The CDR3 spells CASSSLQGKDYGYTF. CDR3 sequence (DNA): TGTGCCAGCAGTTCCCTACAGGGGAAAGACTATGGCTACACCTTC. V is TRBV27 and J is TRBJ1-2; TRBD1 agrees at 7 bases. V lost 4 bases to trimming and J lost 3 bases; unmatched junction nucleotides: 8. Germline V CDR1 and CDR2: MNHEY, SMNVEV (reference sequence). The CDR3 has 15 amino acids.